This TCR beta chain came from a study of identifying expanded T cells in peripheral blood. The protocol was immunoSEQ multiplex PCR, while the TCRdb copy is restricted to in-frame clones and leaves out a portion. The table has roughly 100,000 clones, more than 85% seen once. CDR3 length equals 14 residues. Germline CDR1 SNHLY, CDR2 FYNNEI. V was shortened by 6 bases and J by 3 bases, with 12 bases between the two germline ends. This clonotype was sampled from a person aged 18 to 70 in good health. Sequenced sample: blood. The genes are TRBV2 and TRBJ1-5; weak D call: TRBD1 (5 bases). The CDR3 loop reads CASSRDGNNQPQHF. The CDR3, as DNA: TGTGCCAGCAGCAGGGACGGCAACAATCAGCCCCAGCATTTT.